The 10 T cell receptor beta chains in this list originate from one sample, sequenced in a study of T cell responses to AZD1222 COVID-19 vaccine. Libraries were prepared by immunoSEQ multiplex PCR; TCRdb keeps only in-frame clonotypes and omits some of them. The sample includes some 150,000 clones, 92% of them seen just once. Sequenced here: peripheral blood, sampled on day 0 of MenACWY control vaccination. Receptor source: an adult in good health.

The chain uses TRBV11-3 and TRBJ2-7; 10 bases are shared with TRBD1. Germline V gene data show CDR1 as SGHNT and CDR2 as YENEEA. This CDR3 has 15 residues. Losses at the gene ends were 4 bases for V and 5 bases for J; bases not matched to a gene: 8. The DNA of the CDR3 is TGTGCCAGCAGCTCGGACACGACAGGGGGCCACGAGCAGTACTTC. Translation: CASSSDTTGGHEQYF.

V and J are TRBV25-1 and TRBJ1-5; unclear D gene. Between the trimmed V and J ends, which lost 3 bases and 5 bases, there was a span of 17 bases. CDR1 is MGHDK, CDR2 SYGVNS, per germline. This CDR3 has 16 amino acids. The CDR3 loop reads CASSDSFGGNDQPQHF. For the CDR3, the DNA is TGTGCCAGCAGTGATTCCTTTGGAGGTAACGATCAGCCCCAGCATTTT.

The genes are TRBV25-1 and TRBJ1-5; maybe TRBD1 (5 bases). This CDR3 comprises 15 residues. CDR1 and CDR2 (germline): MGHDK, SYGVNS. Trimming shortened V by 4 bases and J by 0 bases, and 10 bases separated the two germline ends. CDR3 sequence: CASSGGGFSNQPQHF. CDR3 bases: TGTGCCAGCAGTGGGGGGGGGTTTAGCAATCAGCCCCAGCATTTT.

The V gene is TRBV5-1, the J gene TRBJ1-2; D not certain. The germline V gene has CDR1 SGHRS and CDR2 YFSETQ. Trimming pared 0 bases from V and 1 base from J, leaving 13 bases between. The CDR3 is 16 residues long. The DNA for the CDR3 is TGCGCCAGCAGCTTGGAGGGCGGCGACATTAACTATGGCTACACCTTC. Protein sequence: CASSLEGGDINYGYTF.

The genes are TRBV2 and TRBJ1-1; D is possibly TRBD1 (5 bases). Per the germline V gene, CDR1 is SNHLY and CDR2 is FYNNEI. V was shortened by 4 bases and J by 7 bases, with 13 bases between the two germline ends. CDR3 length equals 13 residues. CDR3 nucleotide sequence: TGTGCCAGCAGTGTACAGGACGGGGATGAAGCTTTCTTT. Residues: CASSVQDGDEAFF.

In this sample, this clone turned up a few times. The chain has TRBV12-5 and TRBJ2-1; no firm D call. V lost 1 base and J lost 7, with 8 bases in between. CDR3 length equals 13 residues. Per germline, CDR1 LGHNT and CDR2 FRNRAP. The CDR3 DNA is TGTGCTAGTGGTTTGGAAACACGAAATGAGCAGTTCTTC. This sequence encodes CASGLETRNEQFF.

This clone was counted a few times. The chain uses TRBV28 and TRBJ2-2, with D perhaps being TRBD1 or TRBD2 (5 bases each). Germline V lookup: CDR1 MDHEN, CDR2 SYDVKM. V was pared by 9 bases and J by 3 bases, with 17 bases between. CDR3 size: 15 residues. The DNA for the CDR3 is TGTGCCAGTTACGGGACGCCCCGTGACACCGGGGAGCTGTTTTTT. Protein product: CASYGTPRDTGELFF.

This clone was counted only a few times. The chain employs TRBV25-1 and TRBJ1-1, with 8 bases lining up with TRBD1. Germline CDR1 and CDR2: MGHDK and SYGVNS. The CDR3 is made up of 15 amino acids. J lost 3 bases, V lost 6 bases, and 9 bases had no gene match. CDR3 DNA: TGTGCCAGCAGACAGACAGGGGTCTGGGACACTGAAGCTTTCTTT. Protein: CASRQTGVWDTEAFF. Full variable domain (remainder filled in from reference TRBV25-1 and TRBJ1-1): EADIYQTPRYLVIGTGKKITLECSQTMGHDKMYWYQQDPGMELHLIHYSYGVNSTEKGDLSSESTVSRIRTEHFPLTLESARPSHTSQYLCASRQTGVWDTEAFFGQGTRLTVV.

The gene calls are TRBV30 and TRBJ2-1; no clear D. This CDR3 has 12 residues. Germline CDR1 GTSNPN, CDR2 SVGIG (reference sequence). The V gene lost 0 bases and the J gene lost 8 bases, with 8 bases spanning the gap. DNA of the CDR3: TGTGCCTGGAGTGTATGGCGTGATGAGCAGTTCTTC. It translates to CAWSVWRDEQFF.

The chain couples TRBV24-1 to TRBJ1-6; perhaps TRBD1 as D (6 bases). The V gene's germline CDR1 is KGHDR and CDR2 SFDVKD. V dropped 7 bases and J dropped 8 bases, with 11 bases sitting between them. The CDR3 length is 13 residues. DNA for the CDR3: TGTGCCACCAGCCCGAGGGGGGATTCACCCCTCCACTTT. It codes for CATSPRGDSPLHF.